The next 7 T cell receptor beta chains were all read from a single sample in a study of Graves' ophthalmopathy and Graves' hyperthyroidism (dated 2018 in TCRdb). The instrument given in TCRdb is Illumina HiSeq 2000. For repertoire sequencing, TCR beta CDR3 regions were amplified from RNA transcripts. The first round was an RT-PCR using HTBI primers with the Qiagen OneStep RT-PCR kit, and this first round was followed by a second-round multiplex PCR, then size selection and purification. TCRdb reanalyzed the raw reads on its own, using fastp at Q25 for trimming and MiXCR for clone calling, and kept in-frame beta chains. One record per CDR3 amino acid sequence lists the most common genes and DNA. The sample table shows around 43,000 distinct CDR3 sequences, and approximately 52% are seen once. In total, the top ten clones hold roughly 18% of the sample. Sequenced: peripheral blood. These receptors all come from an adult man with Graves' ophthalmopathy.

This clonotype has only one observation. The CDR3 DNA reads TGTGCCAGCCTCTACGAGCAGTACTTC. This codes for CASLYEQYF. The chain couples TRBV6-6 to TRBJ2-7; D not resolved. Germline CDR1 and CDR2: MNHNY and SVGAGI (reference sequence). Trimming took off 8 bases at V and 3 bases at J, with 2 bases between the two ends. This CDR3 comprises 9 residues.

Details on this clonotype: As the CDR3 is not closed by the conserved phenylalanine or tryptophan, this likely results from a read error. The chain has TRBV25-1 and TRBJ1-1; tentative D call: TRBD1 (6 bases). This CDR3 comprises 15 residues. CDR1 MGHDK and CDR2 SYGVNS come from the germline V gene. Here the CDR3 reads CVSSPPRGGGTEAFL. The CDR3 DNA sequence: TGTGTCAGCAGCCCCCCGAGGGGGGGAGGGACTGAAGCTTTCCTT.

The rearrangement links TRBV29-1 to TRBJ1-1; no reliable D call. Trimming cost V 4 bases and J 3 bases, with 9 bases left between them. Germline V gene lookup returns CDR1 SQVTM and CDR2 ANQGSEA. The CDR3 contains 12 residues. The CDR3 loop reads CSVGGTDTEAFF. CDR3 sequence (DNA): TGCAGCGTTGGGGGTACCGACACTGAAGCTTTCTTT. The full variable domain, in which reference TRBV29-1 and TRBJ1-1 provide the parts outside the CDR3, is SAVISQKPSRDICQRGTSLTIQCQVDSQVTMMFWYRQQPGQSLTLIATANQGSEATYESGFVIDKFPISRPNLTFSTLTVSNMSPEDSSIYLCSVGGTDTEAFFGQGTRLTVV.

This clonotype occurred many times. CDR3 DNA: TGTGCCTGGAAAGAGGGTGAGGCCGGGGAGCTGTTTTTT. This encodes CAWKEGEAGELFF. The chain carries TRBV30 and TRBJ2-2; perhaps TRBD2 as D (5 bases). CDR1 and CDR2 from the germline V gene are GTSNPN and SVGIG (reference sequence). Trimming took off 4 bases at V and 6 bases at J, with 12 bases between the two ends. The length of the CDR3 is 13 residues.

This clonotype was seen repeatedly, ten times or more. The genes are TRBV4-1 and TRBJ2-7, with D unclear. Trimming cost V 0 bases and J 0 bases, with 9 bases left between them. This CDR3 region has 15 residues. The germline V gene has CDR1 MGHRA and CDR2 YSYEKL. The CDR3 reads CASSQESLLSYEQYF. The CDR3 bases are TGCGCCAGCAGCCAAGAATCGTTACTCTCCTACGAGCAGTACTTC.

Many counts were recorded for this clonotype. The genes are TRBV28 and TRBJ1-6; D possibly corresponds to TRBD1 (5 bases). Per germline, CDR1 MDHEN and CDR2 SYDVKM. V was clipped by 5 bases and J by 9 bases, with 14 bases between them. This CDR3 is built from 14 residues. The CDR3 sequence: CASSGGGEGSPLHF. DNA for the CDR3: TGTGCCAGCAGTGGGGGGGGAGAGGGTTCACCCCTCCACTTT.

Only a few counts were recorded for this clonotype. The DNA of the CDR3 is TGTGCCAGCTCACCTGAAGTGTTTGCAGATACGCAGTATTTT. Translating it yields CASSPEVFADTQYF. The chain has TRBV18 and TRBJ2-3; D is ambiguous. CDR3 length: 14 amino acids. Germline V lookup: CDR1 KGHSH, CDR2 LQKENI. Trimming stripped 3 bases from V and 4 bases from J, with 11 bases between.